A selection of T cell receptor beta chains follows, all from one sample in a study of blood T cell repertoires in COVID-19. Sequencing used immunoSEQ multiplex PCR; TCRdb keeps in-frame clones, though not all of them. The data show about 480,000 clones, more than 70% seen once. The sample taken for sequencing was peripheral blood. The receptors were sampled from a woman aged 45-60 years with COVID-19, enrolled during active disease. The conserved cysteine and the conserved F or W are not part of the CDR3 here. The D gene is left open where the match is weak.

>TRBJ2-3|TRBV5-1|TRBD1
ATKPGQGIDTQY
>TRBJ1-5|TRBV7-8|.
ASSRNGVEGQPQH
>TRBJ1-1|TRBV28|.
ASSFSGLATEAF
>TRBJ1-2|TRBV5-6|.
ASSWGSRGLTWDYGYT
>TRBJ2-4|TRBV6-2/TRBV6-3|.
ASSYSRDWKNIQY
>TRBJ1-1|TRBV19|.
ASTWGLNTEAF
>TRBJ2-7|TRBV4-1|TRBD1
ASSQDSIRDRDEQY
>TRBJ2-5|TRBV29-1|.
SVGQGQAKETQY
>TRBJ1-5|TRBV27|TRBD1
ASSHGQGSNQPQH
>TRBJ2-7|TRBV19|.
ASSTRQTYEQY
>TRBJ2-3|TRBV5-1|TRBD2
ASSGETSGGTDTQY
>TRBJ2-7|TRBV7-9|TRBD1
ASSSTGTEQY
>TRBJ1-1|TRBV28|TRBD1
ASSFRKGAVQNTEAF
>TRBJ2-1|TRBV5-4|TRBD1
ASSTKTGGEYNEQF
>TRBJ1-2|TRBV9|.
ASSGQRPHYGYT
>TRBJ1-1|TRBV9|.
ASSVVSSDGVEAF
>TRBJ1-2|TRBV3-1/TRBV3-2|.
ASSQVLYGYT
>TRBJ1-1|TRBV19|.
ATAPRGNTEAF
>TRBJ2-1|TRBV5-5|TRBD1
ASRTQGAYYNEQF
>TRBJ2-2|TRBV5-1|.
ASSLTEGTGELF
>TRBJ1-6|TRBV30|.
ACHRLNSPLH
>TRBJ1-1|TRBV5-1|TRBD1
ASSPRQGPNTEAF
>TRBJ2-1|TRBV24-1|TRBD1
ATSDVQGAYNEQF
>TRBJ1-6|TRBV7-9|TRBD1
ASSSGTGSSPLH
>TRBJ2-3|TRBV28|TRBD2
ASTAGGGTQY
>TRBJ2-3|TRBV9|TRBD2
ASSVGLAGNTDTQY
>TRBJ2-2|TRBV5-4|.
ASSWTGRDTGELF
>TRBJ1-6|TRBV2|.
ASSVRESSVNSPLH
>TRBJ2-3|TRBV19|.
ASSTYTDTQY
>TRBJ1-1|TRBV12-3/TRBV12-4|.
ASSYGTEAF
>TRBJ2-7|TRBV5-1|.
ASSFRGALYEQY
>TRBJ2-2|TRBV19|.
ASSLQGIKNTGELF
>TRBJ1-2|TRBV18|.
ASSLVEDYGYT
>TRBJ2-7|TRBV19|TRBD1
ASSWDRSSYEQY
>TRBJ2-3|TRBV10-3|TRBD2
AIGPAGVGGTDTQY
>TRBJ1-2|TRBV7-9|.
ASSRTGIDGYT
>TRBJ2-7|TRBV12-5|TRBD1
ASWAGGNEQY
>TRBJ2-7|TRBV19|.
ASSIVDRMEQY
>TRBJ2-7|TRBV10-3|TRBD2
AISPGLAVEQY
>TRBJ2-5|TRBV9|TRBD2
ASSPPRGGLQETQY
>TRBJ1-5|TRBV12-3/TRBV12-4|.
ASSRQANQPQH
>TRBJ1-6|TRBV7-3|TRBD1
ASSLVGTDRSPLH
>TRBJ1-5|TRBV6-5|TRBD1
ASSRKGQGTQPQH
>TRBJ2-7|TRBV15|TRBD1
ATIPEGGDRDNEQY
>TRBJ1-6|TRBV3-1/TRBV3-2|.
ASSQDTGISPLH
>TRBJ1-1|TRBV6-5|TRBD1
ASSRDRVTSEAF
>TRBJ1-1|TRBV19|.
ASSIGTVKAF
>TRBJ2-1|TRBV4-1|TRBD2
ASSQGLAGGPTYNEQF
>TRBJ2-2|TRBV7-3|TRBD2
ASSLQAGSTGELF
>TRBJ1-1|TRBV5-4|.
ASSRRGGNTEAF
>TRBJ1-3|TRBV5-1|.
ASSPGDTIY
>TRBJ2-1|TRBV5-4|TRBD2
ASSYVSGGSKNEQF
>TRBJ1-2|TRBV6-1|.
ASSEMAEYGYT